This T cell receptor beta chain originates from a study of T cell changes during pregnancy in multiple sclerosis. This table comes from immunoSEQ multiplex PCR, and its TCRdb copy is limited to in-frame clones, with some not included. The sample lists approximately 50,000 clones, about 93% occurring once. Deletions cut 4 bases from V and 3 bases from J, with 2 bases between. This CDR3 has 11 residues. Germline V lookup: CDR1 MNHNS, CDR2 SASEGT. As for this clone: Additional DNA sequences in this sample encode the identical CDR3.

The receptor was derived from a female donor with multiple sclerosis, enrolled in a pregnancy study. The sample here was CD4+ T cells from peripheral blood mononuclear cells, taken after pregnancy. The chain has TRBV6-1 and TRBJ2-3; D is unclear. CDR3 sequence reads: CASSATDTQYF. CDR3 DNA: TGTGCCAGCAGTGCGACAGATACGCAGTATTTT.